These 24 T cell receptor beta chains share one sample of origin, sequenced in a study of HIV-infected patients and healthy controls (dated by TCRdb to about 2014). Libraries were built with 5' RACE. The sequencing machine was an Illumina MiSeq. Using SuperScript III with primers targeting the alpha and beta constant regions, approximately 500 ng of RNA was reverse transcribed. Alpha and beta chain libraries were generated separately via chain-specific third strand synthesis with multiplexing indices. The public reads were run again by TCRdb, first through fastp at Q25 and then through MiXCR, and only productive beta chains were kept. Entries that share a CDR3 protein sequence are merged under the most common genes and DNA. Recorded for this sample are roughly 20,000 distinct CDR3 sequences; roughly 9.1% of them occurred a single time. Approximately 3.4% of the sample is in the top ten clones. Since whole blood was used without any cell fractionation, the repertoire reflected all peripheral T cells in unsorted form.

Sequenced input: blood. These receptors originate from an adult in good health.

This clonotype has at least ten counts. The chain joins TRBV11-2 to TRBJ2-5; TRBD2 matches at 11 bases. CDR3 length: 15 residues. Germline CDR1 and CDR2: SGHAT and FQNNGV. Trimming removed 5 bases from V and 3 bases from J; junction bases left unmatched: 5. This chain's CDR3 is CASSTGTSGKETQYF. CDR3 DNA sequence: TGTGCCAGCAGCACCGGGACTAGCGGTAAAGAGACCCAGTACTTC.

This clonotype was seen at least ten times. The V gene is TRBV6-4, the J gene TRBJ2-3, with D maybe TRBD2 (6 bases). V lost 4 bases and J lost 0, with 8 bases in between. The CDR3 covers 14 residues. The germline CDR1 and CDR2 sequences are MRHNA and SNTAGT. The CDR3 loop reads CASSAGTSTDTQYF. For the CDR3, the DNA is TGTGCCAGCAGTGCCGGGACTAGCACAGATACGCAGTATTTT.

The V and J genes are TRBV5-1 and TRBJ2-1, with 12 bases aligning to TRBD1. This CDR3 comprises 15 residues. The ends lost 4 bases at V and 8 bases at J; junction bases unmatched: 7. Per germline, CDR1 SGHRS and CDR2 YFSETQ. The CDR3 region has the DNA TGCGCCAGCAGCGTGGGACAGGGGGCCGGCGATGAGCAGTTCTTC. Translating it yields CASSVGQGAGDEQFF.

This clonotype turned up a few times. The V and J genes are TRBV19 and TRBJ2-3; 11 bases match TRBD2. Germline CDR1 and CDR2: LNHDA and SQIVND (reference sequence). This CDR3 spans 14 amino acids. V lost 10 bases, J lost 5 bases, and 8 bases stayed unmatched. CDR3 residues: CATEGLAGGDTQYF. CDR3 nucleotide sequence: TGTGCCACCGAGGGGCTAGCGGGAGGAGATACGCAGTATTTT.

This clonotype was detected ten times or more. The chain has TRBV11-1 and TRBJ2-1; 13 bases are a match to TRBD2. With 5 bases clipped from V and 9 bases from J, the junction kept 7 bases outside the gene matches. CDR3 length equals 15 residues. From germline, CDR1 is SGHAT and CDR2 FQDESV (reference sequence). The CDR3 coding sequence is TGTGCCAGCAGCCCCGGACTAGCGGGAGCGGCTGAGCAGTTCTTC. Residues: CASSPGLAGAAEQFF.

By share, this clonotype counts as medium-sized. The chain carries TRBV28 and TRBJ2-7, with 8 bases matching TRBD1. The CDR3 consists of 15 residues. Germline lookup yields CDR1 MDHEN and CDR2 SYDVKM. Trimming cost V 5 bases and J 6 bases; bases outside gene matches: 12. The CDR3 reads CASSTTGQGAAEQYF. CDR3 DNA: TGTGCCAGCAGTACTACCGGGCAGGGGGCGGCCGAGCAGTACTTC.

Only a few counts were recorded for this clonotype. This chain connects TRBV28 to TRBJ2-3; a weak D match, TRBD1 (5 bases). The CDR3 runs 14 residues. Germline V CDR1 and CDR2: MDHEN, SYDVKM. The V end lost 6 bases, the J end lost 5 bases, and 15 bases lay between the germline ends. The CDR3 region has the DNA TGTGCCAGCAGGACAGTCATTGGATTAGATACGCAGTATTTT. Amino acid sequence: CASRTVIGLDTQYF.

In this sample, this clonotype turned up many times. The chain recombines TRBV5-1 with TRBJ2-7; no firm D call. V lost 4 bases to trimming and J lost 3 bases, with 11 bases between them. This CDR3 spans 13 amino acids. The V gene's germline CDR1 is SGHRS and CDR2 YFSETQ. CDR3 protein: CASSVDIYYEQYF. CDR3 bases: TGCGCCAGCAGCGTAGACATCTACTACGAGCAGTACTTC. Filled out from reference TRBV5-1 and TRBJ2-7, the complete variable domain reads KAGVTQTPRYLIKTRGQQVTLSCSPISGHRSVSWYQQTPGQGLQFLFEYFSETQRNKGNFPGRFSGRQFSNSRSEMNVSTLELGDSALYLCASSVDIYYEQYFGPGTRLTVT.

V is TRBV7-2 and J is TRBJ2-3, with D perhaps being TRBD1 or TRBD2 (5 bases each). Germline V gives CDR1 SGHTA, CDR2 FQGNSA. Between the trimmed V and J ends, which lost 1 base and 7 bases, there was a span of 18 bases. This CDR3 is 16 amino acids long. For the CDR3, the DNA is TGTGCCAGCAGCTTAGGGGCCGGGACCAACCATAATACGCAGTATTTT. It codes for CASSLGAGTNHNTQYF.

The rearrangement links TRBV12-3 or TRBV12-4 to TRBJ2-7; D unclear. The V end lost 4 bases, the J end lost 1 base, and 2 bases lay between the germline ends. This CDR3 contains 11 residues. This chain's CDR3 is CASSWSYEQYF. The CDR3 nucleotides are TGTGCCAGCAGTTGGTCCTACGAGCAGTACTTC.

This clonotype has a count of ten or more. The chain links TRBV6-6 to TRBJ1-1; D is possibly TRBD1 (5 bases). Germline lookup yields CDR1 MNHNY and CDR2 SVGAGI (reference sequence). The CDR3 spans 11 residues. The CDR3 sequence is CAPWGTLRPFF. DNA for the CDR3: TGTGCGCCCTGGGGGACCCTCAGGCCTTTCTTT.

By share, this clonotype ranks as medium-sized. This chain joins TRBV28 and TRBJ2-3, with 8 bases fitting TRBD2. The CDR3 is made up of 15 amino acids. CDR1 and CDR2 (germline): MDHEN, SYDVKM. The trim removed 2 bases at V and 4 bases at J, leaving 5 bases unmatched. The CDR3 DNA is TGTGCCAGCAGTTTAGGCGGGGGGTCCTCAGATACGCAGTATTTT. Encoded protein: CASSLGGGSSDTQYF.

The CDR3 here is CAITEGGTTDTQYF. CDR3 sequence (DNA): TGTGCCATCACCGAGGGAGGGACCACAGATACGCAGTATTTT. This chain connects TRBV10-3 to TRBJ2-3, with TRBD2 matching over 7 bases. J lost 2 bases, V lost 7 bases, and 6 bases had no gene match. Germline-derived CDR1 and CDR2 are ENHRY and SYGVKD. This CDR3 is built from 14 residues.

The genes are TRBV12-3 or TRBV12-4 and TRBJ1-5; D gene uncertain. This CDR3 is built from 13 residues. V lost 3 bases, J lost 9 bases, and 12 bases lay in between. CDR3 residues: CASSLAGMSPQHF. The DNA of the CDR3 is TGTGCCAGCAGTTTGGCCGGCATGTCGCCCCAGCATTTT.

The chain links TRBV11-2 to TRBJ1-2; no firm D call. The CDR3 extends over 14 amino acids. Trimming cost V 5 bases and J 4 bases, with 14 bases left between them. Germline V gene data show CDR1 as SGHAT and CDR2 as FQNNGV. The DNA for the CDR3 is TGTGCCAGCAGCCCCTCCCAGGCAGGCTATGGCTACACCTTC. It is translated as CASSPSQAGYGYTF. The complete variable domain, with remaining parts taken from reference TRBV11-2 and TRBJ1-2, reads EAGVAQSPRYKIIEKRQSVAFWCNPISGHATLYWYQQILGQGPKLLIQFQNNGVVDDSQLPKDRFSAERLKGVDSTLKIQPAKLEDSAVYLCASSPSQAGYGYTFGSGTRLTVV.

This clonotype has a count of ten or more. The CDR3 here is CASRDGASSYNEQFF. DNA for the CDR3: TGTGCCAGCCGAGACGGGGCTAGCTCCTACAATGAGCAGTTCTTC. This chain uses TRBV7-9 with TRBJ2-1; either TRBD1 or TRBD2 may fit D (5 bases each). V dropped 8 bases and J dropped 0 bases, with 14 bases sitting between them. The CDR3 totals 15 residues. Germline V gene sequence: CDR1 SEHNR, CDR2 FQNEAQ (reference sequence).

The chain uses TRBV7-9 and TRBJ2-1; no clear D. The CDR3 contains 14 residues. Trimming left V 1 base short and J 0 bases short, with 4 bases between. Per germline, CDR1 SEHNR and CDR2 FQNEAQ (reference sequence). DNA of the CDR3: TGTGCCAGCAGCTTAGGACCCTCCTACAATGAGCAGTTCTTC. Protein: CASSLGPSYNEQFF.

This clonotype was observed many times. Here the CDR3 reads CAISAQGDTEAFF. CDR3 bases: TGTGCCATCAGTGCACAGGGAGACACTGAAGCTTTCTTT. This chain connects TRBV10-3 to TRBJ1-1; D possibly corresponds to TRBD1 (6 bases). The CDR3 spans 13 residues. V was pared by 4 bases and J by 3 bases, with 9 bases between. The germline CDR1 and CDR2 sequences are ENHRY and SYGVKD.

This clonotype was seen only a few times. CDR3 protein: CASSYGTYTDTQYF. The CDR3 DNA sequence: TGCGCCAGCAGCTACGGGACATACACAGATACGCAGTATTTT. The chain combines TRBV5-1 with TRBJ2-3; D may be TRBD1 (6 bases). The V gene's germline CDR1 is SGHRS and CDR2 YFSETQ. This CDR3 has 14 residues. The V and J ends lost 3 bases and 2 bases respectively, with 10 bases between them.

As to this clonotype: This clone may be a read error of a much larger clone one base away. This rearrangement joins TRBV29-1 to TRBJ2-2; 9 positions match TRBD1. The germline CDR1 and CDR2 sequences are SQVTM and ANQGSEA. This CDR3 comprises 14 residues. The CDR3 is CSDEVGQGTGELFF. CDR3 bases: TGCAGCGATGAAGTCGGACAGGGGACCGGGGAGCTGTTTTTT.

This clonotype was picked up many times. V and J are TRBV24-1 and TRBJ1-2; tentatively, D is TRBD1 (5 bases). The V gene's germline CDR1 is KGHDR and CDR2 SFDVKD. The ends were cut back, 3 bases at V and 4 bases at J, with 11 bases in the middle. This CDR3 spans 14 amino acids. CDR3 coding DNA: TGTGCCACCAGTGATACCGACAGTTTCTATGGCTACACCTTC. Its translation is CATSDTDSFYGYTF.

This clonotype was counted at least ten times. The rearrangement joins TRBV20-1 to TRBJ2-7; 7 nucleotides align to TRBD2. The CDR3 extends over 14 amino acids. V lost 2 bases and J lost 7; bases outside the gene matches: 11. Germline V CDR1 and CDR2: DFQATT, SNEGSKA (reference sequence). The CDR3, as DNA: TGCAGTGCTAGACGGGGGGAAACTACGAAGGAGCAGTACTTC. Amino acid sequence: CSARRGETTKEQYF.

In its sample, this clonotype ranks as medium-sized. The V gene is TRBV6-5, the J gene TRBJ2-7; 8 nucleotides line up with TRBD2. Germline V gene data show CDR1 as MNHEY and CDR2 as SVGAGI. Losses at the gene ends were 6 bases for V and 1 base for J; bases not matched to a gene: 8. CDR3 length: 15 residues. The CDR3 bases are TGTGCCAGCAGATCGGGACTAGGAGCATCCTACGAGCAGTACTTC. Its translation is CASRSGLGASYEQYF.

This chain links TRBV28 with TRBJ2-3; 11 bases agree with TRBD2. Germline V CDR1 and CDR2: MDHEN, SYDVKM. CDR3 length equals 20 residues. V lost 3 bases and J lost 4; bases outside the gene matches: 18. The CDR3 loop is CASSFSPPGLAGGRADTQYF. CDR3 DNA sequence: TGTGCCAGCAGTTTTTCCCCCCCTGGGCTAGCGGGAGGACGGGCAGATACGCAGTATTTT.